This T cell receptor (beta chain) is from a study of T cell changes during pregnancy in multiple sclerosis. The CDR3 sequence is 16 residues long. CDR1 and CDR2 from the germline V gene are SGHTS and YDEGEE. Between the trimmed V and J ends, which lost 0 bases and 4 bases, there was a span of 15 bases. The method was immunoSEQ multiplex PCR; TCRdb's version includes in-frame clones alone and lacks a portion of them. The sample has some 74,000 clones; roughly 92% are singletons. The chain combines TRBV5-8 with TRBJ2-3, with D possibly matching TRBD2 (6 bases). Specimen: peripheral blood, collected after pregnancy. This receptor was identified in a female donor in good health, enrolled as a control in a pregnancy study. This CDR3 reads CASSLAGGKGADTQYF. The DNA of the CDR3 is TGTGCCAGCAGCTTGGCAGGAGGGAAGGGAGCAGATACGCAGTATTTT.